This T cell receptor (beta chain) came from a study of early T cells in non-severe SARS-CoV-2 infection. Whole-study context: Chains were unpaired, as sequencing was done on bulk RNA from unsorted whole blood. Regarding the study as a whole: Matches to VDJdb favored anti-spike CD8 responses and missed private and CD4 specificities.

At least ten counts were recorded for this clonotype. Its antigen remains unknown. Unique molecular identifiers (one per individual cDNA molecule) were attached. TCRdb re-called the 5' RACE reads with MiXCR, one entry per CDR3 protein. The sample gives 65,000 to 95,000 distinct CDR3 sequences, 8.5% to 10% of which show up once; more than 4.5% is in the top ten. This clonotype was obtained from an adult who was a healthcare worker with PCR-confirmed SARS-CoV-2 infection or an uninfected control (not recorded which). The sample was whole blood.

CDR3 coding DNA: TGTGCCACCAGTGAGCCCCGACAGGGGTCCCGCAATGAGCAGTTCTTC. It is translated as CATSEPRQGSRNEQFF. V is TRBV24-1 and J is TRBJ2-1; TRBD1 matches 8 bases. CDR1 is KGHDR, CDR2 SFDVKD, per germline. This CDR3 is 16 amino acids long. V shed 4 bases, J shed 6 bases, and the junction held 10 bases outside the gene matches.